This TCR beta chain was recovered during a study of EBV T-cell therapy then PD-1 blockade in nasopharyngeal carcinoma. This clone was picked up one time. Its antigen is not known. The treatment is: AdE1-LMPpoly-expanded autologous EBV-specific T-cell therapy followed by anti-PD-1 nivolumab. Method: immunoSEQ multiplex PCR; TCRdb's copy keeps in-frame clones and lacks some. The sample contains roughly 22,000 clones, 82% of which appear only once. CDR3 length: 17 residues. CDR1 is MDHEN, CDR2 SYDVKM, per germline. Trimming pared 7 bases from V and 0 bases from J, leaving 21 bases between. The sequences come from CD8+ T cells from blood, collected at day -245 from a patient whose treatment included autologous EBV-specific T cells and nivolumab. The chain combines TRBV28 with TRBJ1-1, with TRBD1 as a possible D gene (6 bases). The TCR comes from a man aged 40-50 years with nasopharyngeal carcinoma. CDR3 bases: TGTGCCAGCACCGCGTCAGGGGTTTATGGGATGAACACTGAAGCTTTCTTT. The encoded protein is CASTASGVYGMNTEAFF.